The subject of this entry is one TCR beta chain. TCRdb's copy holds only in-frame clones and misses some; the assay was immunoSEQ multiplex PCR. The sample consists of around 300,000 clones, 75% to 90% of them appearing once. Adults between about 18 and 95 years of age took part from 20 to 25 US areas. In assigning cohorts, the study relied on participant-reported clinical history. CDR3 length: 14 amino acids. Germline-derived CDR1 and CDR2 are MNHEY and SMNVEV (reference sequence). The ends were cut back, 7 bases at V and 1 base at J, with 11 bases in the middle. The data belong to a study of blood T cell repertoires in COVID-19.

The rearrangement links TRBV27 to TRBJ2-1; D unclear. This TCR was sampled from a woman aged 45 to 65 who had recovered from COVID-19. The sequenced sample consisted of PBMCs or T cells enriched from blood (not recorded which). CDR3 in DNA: TGTGCCAGCACCCATAGCCAATCCTACAATGAGCAGTTCTTC. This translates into CASTHSQSYNEQFF.